This T cell receptor (beta chain) originates from a study of blood T cell repertoires in COVID-19. Study information: Specimens from acute and convalescent COVID-19 originated in the United States, Italy and Spain.

The CDR3 contains 14 residues. Trimming pared 6 bases from V and 2 bases from J, leaving 11 bases between. In germline, CDR1 is MNHEY, CDR2 SVGAGI. This clone has just one count. In the original workflow: Reference gene primer amplification gave estimated nucleated cell counts. Sequenced by immunoSEQ multiplex PCR; TCRdb stores in-frame clones only, minus some. V, J and clone size were drawn from that table, and D and trimming were deduced from the DNA. The sample holds fewer than 150,000 clones, 70% to 90% seen once. The chain uses TRBV6-5 and TRBJ1-3; D perhaps matches TRBD1 (6 bases). Input material: peripheral blood. The receptor was derived from a man in his 70s who had recovered from COVID-19. For the CDR3, the DNA is TGTGCCAGCAGACAGGGAACAACTGGAAACACCATATATTTT. Protein: CASRQGTTGNTIYF.